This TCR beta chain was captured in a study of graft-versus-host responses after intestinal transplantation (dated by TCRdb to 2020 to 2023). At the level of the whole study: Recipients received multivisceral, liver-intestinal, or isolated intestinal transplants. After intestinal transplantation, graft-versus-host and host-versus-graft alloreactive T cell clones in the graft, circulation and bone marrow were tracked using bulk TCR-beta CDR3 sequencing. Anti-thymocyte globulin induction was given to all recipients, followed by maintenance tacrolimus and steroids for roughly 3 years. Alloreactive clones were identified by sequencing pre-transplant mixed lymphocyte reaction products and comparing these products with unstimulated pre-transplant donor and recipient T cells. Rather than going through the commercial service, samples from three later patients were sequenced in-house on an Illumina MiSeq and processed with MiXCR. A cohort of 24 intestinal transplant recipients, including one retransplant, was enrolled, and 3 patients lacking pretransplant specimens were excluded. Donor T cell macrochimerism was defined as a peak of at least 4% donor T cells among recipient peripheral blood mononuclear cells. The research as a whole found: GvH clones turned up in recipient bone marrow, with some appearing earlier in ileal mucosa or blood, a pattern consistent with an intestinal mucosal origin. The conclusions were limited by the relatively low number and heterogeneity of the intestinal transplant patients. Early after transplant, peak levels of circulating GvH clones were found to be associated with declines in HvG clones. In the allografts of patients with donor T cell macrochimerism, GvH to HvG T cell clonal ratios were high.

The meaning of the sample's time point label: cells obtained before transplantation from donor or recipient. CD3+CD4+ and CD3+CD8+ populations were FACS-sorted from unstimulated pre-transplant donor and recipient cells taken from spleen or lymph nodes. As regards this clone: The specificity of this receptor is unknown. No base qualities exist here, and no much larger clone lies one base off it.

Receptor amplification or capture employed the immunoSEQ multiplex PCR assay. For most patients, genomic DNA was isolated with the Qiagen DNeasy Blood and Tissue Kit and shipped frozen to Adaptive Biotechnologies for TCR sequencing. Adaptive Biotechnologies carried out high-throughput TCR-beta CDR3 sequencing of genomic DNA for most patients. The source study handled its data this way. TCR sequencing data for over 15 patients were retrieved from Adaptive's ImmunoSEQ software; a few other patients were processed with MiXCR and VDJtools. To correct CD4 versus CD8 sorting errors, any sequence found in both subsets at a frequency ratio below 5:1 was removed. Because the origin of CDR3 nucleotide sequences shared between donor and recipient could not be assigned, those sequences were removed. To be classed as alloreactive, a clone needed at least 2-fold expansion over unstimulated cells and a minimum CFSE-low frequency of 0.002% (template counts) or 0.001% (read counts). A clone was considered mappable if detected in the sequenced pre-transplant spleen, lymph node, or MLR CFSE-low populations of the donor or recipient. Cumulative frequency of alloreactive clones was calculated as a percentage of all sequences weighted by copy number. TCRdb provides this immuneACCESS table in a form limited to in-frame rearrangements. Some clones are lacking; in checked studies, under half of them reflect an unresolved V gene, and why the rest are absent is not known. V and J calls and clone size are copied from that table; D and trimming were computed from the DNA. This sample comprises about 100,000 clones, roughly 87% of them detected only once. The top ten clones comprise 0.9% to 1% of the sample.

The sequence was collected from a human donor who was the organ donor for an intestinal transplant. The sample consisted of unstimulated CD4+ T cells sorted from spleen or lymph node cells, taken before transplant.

This receptor carries the CDR3 CASYAGYNSPLHF. The DNA sequence is as follows: TGCGCCTCCTACGCAGGGTATAATTCACCCCTCCACTTT. Recombination linked TRBV10-2 to TRBJ1-6; TRBD1 is a weak D gene call, 5 bases matching. A distance of 12 bases separates the germline ends of V and J, which lose 11 bases and 4 bases respectively. Reading the germline V gene gives CDR1 WSHSY and CDR2 SAAADI. The CDR3 has 13 amino acids, counting the end cysteine and phenylalanine. Left in the record is the CDR3 DNA by itself, 39 bases read in frame from the first base.